The clone carrying this T cell receptor (beta chain) was found a few times. This CDR3 has 13 amino acids. Germline V lookup: CDR1 LGHDT, CDR2 YNNKEL (reference sequence). V gave up 5 bases and J gave up 11 bases, with 13 bases separating them. This sample is part of a study of T cells after yellow fever vaccination. TCRdb called the 5' RACE reads again in MiXCR, with one record for every CDR3 protein. The repertoire has hundreds of thousands of distinct CDR3 sequences, around 3.6% of them found once; the top ten carry 23%. This receptor was obtained from a man between 18 and 29 years old who received the YFV17D yellow fever vaccine. The chain joins TRBV3-1 to TRBJ1-6; D possibly corresponds to TRBD1 (6 bases). The starting material was PBMCs, obtained on the day of the yellow fever booster vaccination. The CDR3 sequence is CASSKTGRTPLHF. DNA for the CDR3: TGTGCCAGCAGCAAAACAGGGAGGACACCCCTCCACTTT.